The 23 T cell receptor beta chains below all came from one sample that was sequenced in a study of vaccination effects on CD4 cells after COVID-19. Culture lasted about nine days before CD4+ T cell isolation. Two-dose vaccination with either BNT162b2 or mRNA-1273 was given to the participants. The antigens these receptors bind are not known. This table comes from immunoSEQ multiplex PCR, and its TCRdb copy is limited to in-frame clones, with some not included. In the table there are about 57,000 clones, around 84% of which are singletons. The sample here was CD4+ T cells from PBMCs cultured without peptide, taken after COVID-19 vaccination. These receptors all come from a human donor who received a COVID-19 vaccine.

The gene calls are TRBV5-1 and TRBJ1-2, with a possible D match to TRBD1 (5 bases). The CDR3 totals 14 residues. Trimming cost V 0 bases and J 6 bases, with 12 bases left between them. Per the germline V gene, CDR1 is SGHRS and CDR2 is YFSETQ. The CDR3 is CASSLEGQSDGYTF. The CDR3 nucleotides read TGCGCCAGCAGCTTGGAAGGACAAAGTGATGGCTACACCTTC.

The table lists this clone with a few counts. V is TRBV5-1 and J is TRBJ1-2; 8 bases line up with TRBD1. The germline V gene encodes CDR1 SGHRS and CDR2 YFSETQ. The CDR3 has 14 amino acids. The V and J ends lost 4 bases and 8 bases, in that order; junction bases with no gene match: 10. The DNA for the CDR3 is TGCGCCAGCAGCAGAGCTGACAGGGGTAACGGCTACACCTTC. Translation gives CASSRADRGNGYTF.

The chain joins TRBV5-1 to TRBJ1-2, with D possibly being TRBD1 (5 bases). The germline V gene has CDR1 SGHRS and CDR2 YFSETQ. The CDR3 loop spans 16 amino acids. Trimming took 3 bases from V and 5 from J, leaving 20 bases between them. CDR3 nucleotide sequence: TGCGCCAGCAGCTCGGGTCGGCGGCAGCCAGGGTATGGCTACACCTTC. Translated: CASSSGRRQPGYGYTF.

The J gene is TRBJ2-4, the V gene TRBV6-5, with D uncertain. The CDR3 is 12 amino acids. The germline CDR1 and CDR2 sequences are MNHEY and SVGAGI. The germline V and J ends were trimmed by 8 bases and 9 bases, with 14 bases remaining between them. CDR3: CASGRPFSIQYF. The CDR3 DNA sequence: TGTGCCAGCGGACGGCCTTTTAGCATTCAGTACTTC.

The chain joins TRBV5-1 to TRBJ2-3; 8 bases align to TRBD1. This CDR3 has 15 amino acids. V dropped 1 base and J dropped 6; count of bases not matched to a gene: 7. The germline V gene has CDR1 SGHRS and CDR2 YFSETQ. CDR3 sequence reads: CASSLPTGAEDTQYF. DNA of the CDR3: TGCGCCAGCAGCTTGCCGACAGGGGCCGAGGATACGCAGTATTTT.

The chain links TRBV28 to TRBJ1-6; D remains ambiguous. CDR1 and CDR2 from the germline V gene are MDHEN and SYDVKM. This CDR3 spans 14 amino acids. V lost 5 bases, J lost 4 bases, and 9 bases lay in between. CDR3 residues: CASSARNYNSPLHF. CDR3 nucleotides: TGTGCCAGCAGTGCCAGAAATTATAATTCACCCCTCCACTTT.

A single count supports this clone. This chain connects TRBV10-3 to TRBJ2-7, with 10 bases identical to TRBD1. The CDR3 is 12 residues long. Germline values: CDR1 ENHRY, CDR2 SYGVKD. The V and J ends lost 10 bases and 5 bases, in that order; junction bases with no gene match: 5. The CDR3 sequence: CATGGTGDEQYF. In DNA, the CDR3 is TGTGCCACCGGGGGGACAGGGGACGAGCAGTACTTC.

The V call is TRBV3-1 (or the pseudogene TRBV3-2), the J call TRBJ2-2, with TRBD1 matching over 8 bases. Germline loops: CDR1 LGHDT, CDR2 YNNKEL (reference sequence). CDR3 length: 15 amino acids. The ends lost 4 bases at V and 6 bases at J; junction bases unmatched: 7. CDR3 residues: CASSPRDRSPGELFF. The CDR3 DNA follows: TGTGCCAGCAGCCCCCGGGACAGGTCTCCCGGGGAGCTGTTTTTT.

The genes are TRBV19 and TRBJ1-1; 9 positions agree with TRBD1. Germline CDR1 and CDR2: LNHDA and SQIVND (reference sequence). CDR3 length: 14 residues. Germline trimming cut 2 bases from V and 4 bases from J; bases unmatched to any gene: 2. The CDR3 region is CASSIRGQGTEAFF. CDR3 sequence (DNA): TGTGCCAGTAGTATAAGGGGACAGGGCACTGAAGCTTTCTTT.

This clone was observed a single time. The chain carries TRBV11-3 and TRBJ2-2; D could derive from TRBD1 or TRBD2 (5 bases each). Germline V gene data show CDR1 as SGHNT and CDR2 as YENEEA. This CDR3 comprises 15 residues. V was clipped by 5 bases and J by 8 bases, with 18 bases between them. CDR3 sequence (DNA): TGTGCCAGCAGCCGAGAGAGAGGGGATTCAGGGGAGCTGTTTTTT. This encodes CASSRERGDSGELFF.

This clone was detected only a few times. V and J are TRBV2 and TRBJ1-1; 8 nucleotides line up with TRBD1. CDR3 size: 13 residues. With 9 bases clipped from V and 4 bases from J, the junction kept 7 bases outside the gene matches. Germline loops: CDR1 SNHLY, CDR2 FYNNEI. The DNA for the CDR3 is TGTGCCAGAGCACCAGACAGGGGCACTGAAGCTTTCTTT. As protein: CARAPDRGTEAFF.

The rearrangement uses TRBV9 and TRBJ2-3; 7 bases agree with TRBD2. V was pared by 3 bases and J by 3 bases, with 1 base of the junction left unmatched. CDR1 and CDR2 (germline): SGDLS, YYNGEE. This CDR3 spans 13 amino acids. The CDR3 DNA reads TGTGCCAGCAGCGCGGGGGGAACAGATACGCAGTATTTT. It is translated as CASSAGGTDTQYF.

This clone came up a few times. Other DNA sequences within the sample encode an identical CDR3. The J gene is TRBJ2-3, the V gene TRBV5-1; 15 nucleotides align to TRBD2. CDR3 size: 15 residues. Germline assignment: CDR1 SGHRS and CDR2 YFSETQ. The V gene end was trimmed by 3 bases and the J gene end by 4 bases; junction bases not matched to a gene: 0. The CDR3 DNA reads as TGCGCCAGCAGCTGGACTAGCGGGGGGGCAGATACGCAGTATTTT. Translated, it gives CASSWTSGGADTQYF. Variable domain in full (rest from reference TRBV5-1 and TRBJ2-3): KAGVTQTPRYLIKTRGQQVTLSCSPISGHRSVSWYQQTPGQGLQFLFEYFSETQRNKGNFPGRFSGRQFSNSRSEMNVSTLELGDSALYLCASSWTSGGADTQYFGPGTRLTVL.

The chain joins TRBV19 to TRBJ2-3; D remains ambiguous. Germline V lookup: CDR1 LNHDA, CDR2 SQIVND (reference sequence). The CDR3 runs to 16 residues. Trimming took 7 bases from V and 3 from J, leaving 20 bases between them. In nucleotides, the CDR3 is TGTGCCAGTACGAATGAAAAATCGTGGCGGACAGATACGCAGTATTTT. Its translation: CASTNEKSWRTDTQYF.

DNA for the CDR3: TGTGCCAGCAGCGTCTCGGGACAGGGGGCGCGGGGGGAGCTGTTTTTT. Translated: CASSVSGQGARGELFF. This rearrangement joins TRBV9 to TRBJ2-2; 12 bases are a match to TRBD1. Germline CDR1 reads SGDLS; CDR2 reads YYNGEE. The CDR3 extends over 16 amino acids. J lost 8 bases, V lost 2 bases, and 7 bases had no gene match.

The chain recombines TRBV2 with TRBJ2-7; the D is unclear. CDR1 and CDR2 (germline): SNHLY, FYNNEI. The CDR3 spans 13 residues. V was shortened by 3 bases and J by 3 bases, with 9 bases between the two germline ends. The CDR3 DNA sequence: TGTGCCAGCAGTGAGCTCGAAGTCTACGAGCAGTACTTC. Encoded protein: CASSELEVYEQYF.

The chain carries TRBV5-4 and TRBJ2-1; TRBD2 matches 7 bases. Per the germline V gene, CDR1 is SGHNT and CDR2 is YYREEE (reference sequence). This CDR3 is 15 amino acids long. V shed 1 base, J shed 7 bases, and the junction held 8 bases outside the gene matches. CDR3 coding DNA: TGTGCCAGCAGCTTGTCAGGCGGGAGTGGAAATGAGCAGTTCTTC. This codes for CASSLSGGSGNEQFF. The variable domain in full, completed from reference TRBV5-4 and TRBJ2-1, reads ETGVTQSPTHLIKTRGQQVTLRCSSQSGHNTVSWYQQALGQGPQFIFQYYREEENGRGNFPPRFSGLQFPNYSSELNVNALELDDSALYLCASSLSGGSGNEQFFGPGTRLTVL.

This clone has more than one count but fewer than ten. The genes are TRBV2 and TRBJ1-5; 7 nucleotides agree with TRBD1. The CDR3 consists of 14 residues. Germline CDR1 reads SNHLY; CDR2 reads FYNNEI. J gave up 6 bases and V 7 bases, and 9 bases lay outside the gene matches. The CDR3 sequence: CASTKVRGSQPQHF. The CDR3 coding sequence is TGTGCCAGCACGAAAGTCAGGGGGAGTCAGCCCCAGCATTTT.

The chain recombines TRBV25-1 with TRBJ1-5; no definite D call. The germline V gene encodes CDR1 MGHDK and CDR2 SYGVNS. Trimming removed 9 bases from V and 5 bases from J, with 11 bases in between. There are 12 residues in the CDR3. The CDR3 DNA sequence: TGTGCCAGTTCGAACTGGGATCAGCCCCAGCATTTT. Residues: CASSNWDQPQHF.

The chain's CDR3 is CTSSQDLGGLTDTQYF. The DNA of the CDR3 is TGCACCAGCAGCCAAGATTTAGGGGGTCTCACAGATACGCAGTATTTT. The rearrangement joins TRBV1 to TRBJ2-3; TRBD1, as called in the table, went unchecked against the DNA. TRBV1 is listed as a pseudogene. The CDR3 contains 16 residues.

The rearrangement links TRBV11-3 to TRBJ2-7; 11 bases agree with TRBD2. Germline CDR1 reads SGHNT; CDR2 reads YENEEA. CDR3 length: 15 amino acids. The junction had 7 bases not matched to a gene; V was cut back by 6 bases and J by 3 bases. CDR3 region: CASSLGSGGDYEQYF. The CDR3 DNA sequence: TGTGCCAGCAGTCTAGGTAGCGGGGGGGACTACGAGCAGTACTTC.

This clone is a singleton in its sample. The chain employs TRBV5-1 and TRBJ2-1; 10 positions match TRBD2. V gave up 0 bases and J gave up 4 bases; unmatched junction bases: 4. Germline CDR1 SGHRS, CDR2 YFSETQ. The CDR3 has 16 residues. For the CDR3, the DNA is TGCGCCAGCAGCTTGGGCGGAGCGGGAGGGTACAATGAGCAGTTCTTC. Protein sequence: CASSLGGAGGYNEQFF.

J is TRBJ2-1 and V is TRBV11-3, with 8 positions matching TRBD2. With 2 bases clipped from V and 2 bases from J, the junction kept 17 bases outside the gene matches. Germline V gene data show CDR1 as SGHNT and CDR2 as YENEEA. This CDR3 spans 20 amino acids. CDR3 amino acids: CASSLIVSSGSSYTYNEQFF. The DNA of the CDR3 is TGTGCCAGCAGCTTAATTGTGTCTAGCGGGTCCTCTTATACCTACAATGAGCAGTTCTTC.